This T cell receptor beta chain appears in the sequencing data of a study of chemoradiotherapy in HPV16-positive cancers. Over chemoradiotherapy, repertoires were sampled more than once. The V segment lost 8 bases and the J segment 5 bases; nucleotides outside the gene matches: 3. Germline loops: CDR1 MDHEN, CDR2 SYDVKM. This CDR3 spans 13 amino acids. The table came from immunoSEQ multiplex PCR; TCRdb's copy has only in-frame clones and leaves some out. This sample has fewer than 40,000 clones, with more than 65% found just once. Regarding this clone: Antigen specificity is unknown.

Study-wide findings and caveats: The functional HPV-specific definition rests on just two HPV16-positive patients. During treatment, candidate HPV-specific clones and E7-related motifs expanded in tumor.

The receptor was isolated from a human donor with HPV-associated anogenital cancer. The specimen comprised blood, sampled from a patient who underwent chemoradiotherapy. The rearrangement joins TRBV28 to TRBJ1-6; 7 bases line up with TRBD1. The CDR3 is CASADRDNSPLHF. DNA for the CDR3: TGTGCCAGCGCAGACAGGGATAATTCACCCCTCCACTTT.